These 2 T cell receptor beta chains were sequenced from one sample in a study of shared clonotypes between healthy human individuals. Some clones are missing from TCRdb's copy, which holds only in-frame ones; the method was immunoSEQ multiplex PCR. The data show more than 2,000,000 clones, with about 92% seen just once and under 0.15% held by the top ten. Specimen: naive CD4+ T cells sorted from blood. Subset given: CD45RA+ positively selected. The source of these receptors is a man aged 18 to 30 in good health.

About this clone: One junction end disagrees with the germline gene, perhaps due to a read error. The chain recombines TRBV7-6 with TRBJ1-1; no clear D gene. CDR1 and CDR2 from the germline V gene are SGHVS and FNYEAQ. The CDR3 runs to 14 residues. This chain's CDR3 is CASSYRSGNTEAFF. For the CDR3, the DNA is TGTGCCAGCAGCTATAGGAGCGGAAACACTGAAGCTTTTTTT. Complete variable domain (other parts from reference TRBV7-6 and TRBJ1-1): GAGVSQSPRYKVTKRGQDVALRCDPISGHVSLYWYRQALGQGPEFLTYFNYEAQQDKSGLPNDRFSAERPEGSISTLTIQRTEQRDSAMYRCASSYRSGNTEAFFGQGTRLTVV.

The chain links TRBV2 to TRBJ1-5; 9 positions match TRBD1. The CDR3 has 17 residues. The germline V gene encodes CDR1 SNHLY and CDR2 FYNNEI. J lost 7 bases, V lost 6 bases, and 16 bases had no gene match. The CDR3 coding sequence is TGTGCCAGCAGCGATTTCCCTCGCCGGACAGGGGAACAGCCCCAGCATTTT. As protein: CASSDFPRRTGEQPQHF.